This TCR beta chain emerged from a study of blood T cell repertoires in COVID-19. Study in general: Spain, Italy and the United States supplied samples that represented acute and convalescent COVID-19. The cDNA or gDNA used as material had been derived from T cells, B-cell-depleted T cells, or PBMCs.

As handled by the study authors: Using reference gene primer amplification, nucleated cell counts were estimated. Generated by immunoSEQ multiplex PCR, the TCRdb table keeps only in-frame clones and is missing some. V and J calls and clone size follow that table, whereas D and trimming were derived from the DNA. The table records approximately 92,000 clones, over 80% of them present only once. This receptor was identified in an elderly man with acute or convalescent COVID-19. Sequencing used peripheral blood.

CDR3 sequence reads: CASSLRGTDRVTGELFF. As DNA, the CDR3 is TGCGCCAGCAGCTTGAGGGGCACCGACAGGGTCACCGGGGAGCTGTTTTTT. V gene TRBV5-1 combines with J gene TRBJ2-2, with 7 bases lining up with TRBD1. The CDR3 has 17 residues. V trimming: 1 base; J trimming: 4 bases; junction bases outside the gene matches: 10. CDR1 and CDR2 from the germline V gene are SGHRS and YFSETQ.